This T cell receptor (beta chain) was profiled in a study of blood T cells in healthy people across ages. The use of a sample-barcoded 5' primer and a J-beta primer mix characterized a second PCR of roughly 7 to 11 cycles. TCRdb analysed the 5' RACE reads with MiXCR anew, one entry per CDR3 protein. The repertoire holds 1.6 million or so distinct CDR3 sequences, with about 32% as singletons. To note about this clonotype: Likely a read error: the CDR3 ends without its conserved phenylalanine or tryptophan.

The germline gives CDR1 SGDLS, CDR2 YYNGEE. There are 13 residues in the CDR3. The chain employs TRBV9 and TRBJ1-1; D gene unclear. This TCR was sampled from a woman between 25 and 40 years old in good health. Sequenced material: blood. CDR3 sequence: CASSLGGYTKAFL. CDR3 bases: TGTGCCAGCAGCCTCGGCGGCTACACTAAAGCTTTCTTG.